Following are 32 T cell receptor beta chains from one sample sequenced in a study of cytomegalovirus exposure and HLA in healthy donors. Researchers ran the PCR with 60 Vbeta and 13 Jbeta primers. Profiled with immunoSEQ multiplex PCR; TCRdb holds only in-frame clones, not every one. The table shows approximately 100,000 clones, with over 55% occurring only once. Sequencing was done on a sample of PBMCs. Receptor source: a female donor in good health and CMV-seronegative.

The CDR3 nucleotides read TGTGCCTGGAGTGTAGCGGGTCTCGGGGCGGGATCAGGGGAGCAGTACTTC. Translating gives CAWSVAGLGAGSGEQYF. The chain links TRBV30 to TRBJ2-7, with D possibly being TRBD2 (6 bases). Looked up from germline, CDR1 is GTSNPN and CDR2 is SVGIG (reference sequence). V shed 0 bases and J shed 7 bases, with 25 bases lying between them. The CDR3 loop spans 17 amino acids.

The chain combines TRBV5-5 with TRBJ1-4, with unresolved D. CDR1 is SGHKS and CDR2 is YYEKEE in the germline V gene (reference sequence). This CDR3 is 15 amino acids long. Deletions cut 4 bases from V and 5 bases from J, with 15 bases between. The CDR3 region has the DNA TGTGCCAGCAGCCCCCGGGGAGGCTCGAATGAAAAACTGTTTTTT. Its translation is CASSPRGGSNEKLFF.

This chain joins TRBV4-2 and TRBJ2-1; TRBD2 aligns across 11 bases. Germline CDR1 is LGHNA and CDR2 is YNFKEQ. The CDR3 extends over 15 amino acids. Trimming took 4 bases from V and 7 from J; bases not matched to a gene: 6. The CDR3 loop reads CASSPFLAGGNEQFF. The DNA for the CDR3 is TGTGCCAGCAGCCCCTTCCTAGCGGGAGGAAATGAGCAGTTCTTC.

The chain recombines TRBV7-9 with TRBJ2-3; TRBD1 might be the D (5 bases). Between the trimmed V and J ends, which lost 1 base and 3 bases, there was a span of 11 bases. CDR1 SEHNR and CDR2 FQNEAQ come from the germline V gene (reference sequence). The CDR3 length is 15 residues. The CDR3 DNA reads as TGTGCCAGCAGCTTAGTGCAGGGTTGGACAGATACGCAGTATTTT. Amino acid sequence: CASSLVQGWTDTQYF.

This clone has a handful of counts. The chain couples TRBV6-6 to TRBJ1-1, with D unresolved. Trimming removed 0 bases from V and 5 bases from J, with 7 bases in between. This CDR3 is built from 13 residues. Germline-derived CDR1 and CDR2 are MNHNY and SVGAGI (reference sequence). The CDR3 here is CASSYSRETEAFF. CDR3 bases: TGTGCCAGCAGTTACTCAAGGGAGACTGAAGCTTTCTTT.

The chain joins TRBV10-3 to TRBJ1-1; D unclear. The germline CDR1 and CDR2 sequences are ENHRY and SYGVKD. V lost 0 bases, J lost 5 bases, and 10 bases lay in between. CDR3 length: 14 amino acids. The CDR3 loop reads CAISESSPWTEAFF. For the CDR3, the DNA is TGTGCCATCAGTGAGTCGAGCCCCTGGACTGAAGCTTTCTTT.

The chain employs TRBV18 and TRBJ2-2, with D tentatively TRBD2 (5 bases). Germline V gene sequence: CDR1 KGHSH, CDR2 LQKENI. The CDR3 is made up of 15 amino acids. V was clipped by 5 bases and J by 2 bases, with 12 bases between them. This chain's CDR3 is CASSTLASNTGELFF. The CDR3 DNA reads TGTGCCAGCTCAACCTTAGCGAGTAACACCGGGGAGCTGTTTTTT.

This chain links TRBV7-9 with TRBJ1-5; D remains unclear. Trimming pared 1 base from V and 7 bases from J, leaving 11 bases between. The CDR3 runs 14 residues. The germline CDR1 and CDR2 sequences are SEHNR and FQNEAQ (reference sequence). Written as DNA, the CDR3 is TGTGCCAGCAGCTTAGTGGGCTCGGGACAGCCCCAGCATTTT. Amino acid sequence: CASSLVGSGQPQHF.

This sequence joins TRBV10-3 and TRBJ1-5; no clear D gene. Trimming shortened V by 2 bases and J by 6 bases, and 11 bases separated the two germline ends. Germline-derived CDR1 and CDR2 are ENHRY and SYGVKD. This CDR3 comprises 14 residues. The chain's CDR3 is CAISERLAGQPQHF. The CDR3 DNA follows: TGTGCCATCAGTGAGAGACTAGCGGGTCAGCCCCAGCATTTT.

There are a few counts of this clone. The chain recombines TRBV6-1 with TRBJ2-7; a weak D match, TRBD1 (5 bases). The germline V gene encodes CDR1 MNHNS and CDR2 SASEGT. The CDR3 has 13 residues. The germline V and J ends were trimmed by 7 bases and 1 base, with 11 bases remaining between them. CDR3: CASMDTLSYEQYF. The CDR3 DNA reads TGTGCCAGCATGGACACGTTGTCCTACGAGCAGTACTTC.

CDR3 in DNA: TGTGCCAGCAGCTTCCCCGGGAGGGGCTACACCTTC. Translated, it gives CASSFPGRGYTF. The gene calls are TRBV5-8 and TRBJ1-2; D is unclear. Germline V gives CDR1 SGHTS, CDR2 YDEGEE. The ends were cut back, 2 bases at V and 8 bases at J, with 10 bases in the middle. The CDR3 spans 12 residues.

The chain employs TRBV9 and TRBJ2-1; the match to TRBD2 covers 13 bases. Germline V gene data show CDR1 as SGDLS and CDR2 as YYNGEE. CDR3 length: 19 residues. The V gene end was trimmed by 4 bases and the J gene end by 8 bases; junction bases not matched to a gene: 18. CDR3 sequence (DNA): TGTGCCAGCAGCCTCAGCCAAGGACTAGCGGGAGAGGGGGGGGATGAGCAGTTCTTC. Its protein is CASSLSQGLAGEGGDEQFF.

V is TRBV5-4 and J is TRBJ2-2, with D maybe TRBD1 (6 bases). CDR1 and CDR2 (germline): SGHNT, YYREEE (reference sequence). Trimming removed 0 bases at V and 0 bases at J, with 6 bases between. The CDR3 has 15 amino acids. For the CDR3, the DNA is TGTGCCAGCAGCTTGGACAGGGCGAACACCGGGGAGCTGTTTTTT. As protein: CASSLDRANTGELFF.

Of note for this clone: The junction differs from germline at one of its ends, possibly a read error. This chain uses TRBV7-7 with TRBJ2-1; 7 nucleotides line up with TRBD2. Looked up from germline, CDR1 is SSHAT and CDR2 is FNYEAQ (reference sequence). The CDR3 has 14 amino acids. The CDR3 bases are TGTGCTAGCAGCTTAGGCGGGAGTTTGGATGAGCAGTTCTTC. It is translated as CASSLGGSLDEQFF. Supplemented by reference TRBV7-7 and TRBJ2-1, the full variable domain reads GAGVSQSPRYKVTKRGQDVTLRCDPISSHATLYWYQQALGQGPEFLTYFNYEAQPDKSGLPSDRFSAERPEGSISTLTIQRTEQRDSAMYRCASSLGGSLDEQFFGPGTRLTVL.

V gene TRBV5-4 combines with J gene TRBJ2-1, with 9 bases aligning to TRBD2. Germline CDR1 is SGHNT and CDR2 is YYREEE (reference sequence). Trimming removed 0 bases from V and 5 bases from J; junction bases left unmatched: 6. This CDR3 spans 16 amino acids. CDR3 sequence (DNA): TGTGCCAGCAGCTTGGGAGGGACTAGCCTTAACAATGAGCAGTTCTTC. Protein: CASSLGGTSLNNEQFF.

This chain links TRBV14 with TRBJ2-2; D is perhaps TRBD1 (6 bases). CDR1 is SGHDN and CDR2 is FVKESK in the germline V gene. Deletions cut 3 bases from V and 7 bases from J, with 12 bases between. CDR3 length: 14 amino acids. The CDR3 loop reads CASSHRGYVGELFF. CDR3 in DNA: TGTGCCAGCAGCCACAGGGGCTATGTCGGGGAGCTGTTTTTT.

CDR3 DNA sequence: TGTGCCAGCAGCTTCTTAGGACTAGCGGGAGCTGGTGAGCAGTTCTTC. It translates to CASSFLGLAGAGEQFF. The gene calls are TRBV5-6 and TRBJ2-1; 13 positions match TRBD2. Germline assignment: CDR1 SGHDT and CDR2 YYEEEE. The CDR3 contains 16 residues. J was trimmed by 9 bases and V by 2 bases; bases with no gene match: 8.

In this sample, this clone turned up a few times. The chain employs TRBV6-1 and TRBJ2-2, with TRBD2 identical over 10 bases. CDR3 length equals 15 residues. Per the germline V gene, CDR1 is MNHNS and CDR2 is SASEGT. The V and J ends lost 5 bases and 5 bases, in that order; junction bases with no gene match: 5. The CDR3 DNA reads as TGTGCCAGCAGTCGGACTAGCGGATCAACCGGGGAGCTGTTTTTT. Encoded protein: CASSRTSGSTGELFF.

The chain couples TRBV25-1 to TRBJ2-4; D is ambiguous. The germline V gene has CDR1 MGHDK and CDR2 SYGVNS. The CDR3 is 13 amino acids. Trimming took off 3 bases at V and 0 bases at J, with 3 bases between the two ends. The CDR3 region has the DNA TGTGCCAGCAGTGACATAGCCAAAAACATTCAGTACTTC. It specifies CASSDIAKNIQYF.

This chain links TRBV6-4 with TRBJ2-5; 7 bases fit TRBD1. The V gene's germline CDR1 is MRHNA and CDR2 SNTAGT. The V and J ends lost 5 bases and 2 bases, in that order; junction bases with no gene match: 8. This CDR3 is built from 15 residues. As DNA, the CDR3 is TGTGCCAGCAGTCAAGGGGGCTGGTTACAAGAGACCCAGTACTTC. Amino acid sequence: CASSQGGWLQETQYF.

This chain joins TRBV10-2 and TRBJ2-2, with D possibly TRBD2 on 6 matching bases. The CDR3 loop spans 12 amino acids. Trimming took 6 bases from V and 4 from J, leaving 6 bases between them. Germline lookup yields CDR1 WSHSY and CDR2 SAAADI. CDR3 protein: CASRGGTGELFF. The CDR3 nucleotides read TGCGCCAGCAGGGGAGGCACCGGGGAGCTGTTTTTT.

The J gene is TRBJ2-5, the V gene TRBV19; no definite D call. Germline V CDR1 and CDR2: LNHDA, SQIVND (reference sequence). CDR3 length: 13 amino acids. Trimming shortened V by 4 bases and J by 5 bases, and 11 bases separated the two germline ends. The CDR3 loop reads CASSRSGAETQYF. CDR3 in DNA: TGTGCCAGTAGTAGAAGTGGAGCGGAGACCCAGTACTTC.

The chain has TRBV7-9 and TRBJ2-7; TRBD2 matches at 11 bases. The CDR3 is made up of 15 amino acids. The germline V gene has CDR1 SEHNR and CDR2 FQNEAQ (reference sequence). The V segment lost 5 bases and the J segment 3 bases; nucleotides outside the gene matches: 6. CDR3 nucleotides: TGTGCCAGCAGCCCGATAGCGGGAGGGATCTACGAGCAGTACTTC. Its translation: CASSPIAGGIYEQYF.

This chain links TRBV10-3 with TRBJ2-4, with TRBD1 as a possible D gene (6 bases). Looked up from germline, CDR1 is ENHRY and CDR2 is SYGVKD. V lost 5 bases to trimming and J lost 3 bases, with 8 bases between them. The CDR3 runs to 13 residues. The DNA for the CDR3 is TGTGCCATCAGTCTGGACAGCAAAAACATTCAGTACTTC. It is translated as CAISLDSKNIQYF.

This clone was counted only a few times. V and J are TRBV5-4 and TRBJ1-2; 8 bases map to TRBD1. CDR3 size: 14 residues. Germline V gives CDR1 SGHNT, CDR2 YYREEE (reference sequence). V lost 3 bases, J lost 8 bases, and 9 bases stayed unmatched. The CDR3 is CASSSWTGRGGYTF. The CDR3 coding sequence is TGTGCCAGCAGCTCCTGGACAGGGCGGGGGGGCTACACCTTC.

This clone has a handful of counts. Here the CDR3 reads CASSPAGGLNEQFF. CDR3 DNA sequence: TGCGCCAGCAGTCCGGCGGGGGGCTTAAATGAGCAGTTCTTC. This sequence joins TRBV5-1 and TRBJ2-1, with 8 positions matching TRBD2. V lost 5 bases, J lost 7 bases, and 8 bases stayed unmatched. The CDR3 is made up of 14 amino acids. CDR1 SGHRS and CDR2 YFSETQ come from the germline V gene.

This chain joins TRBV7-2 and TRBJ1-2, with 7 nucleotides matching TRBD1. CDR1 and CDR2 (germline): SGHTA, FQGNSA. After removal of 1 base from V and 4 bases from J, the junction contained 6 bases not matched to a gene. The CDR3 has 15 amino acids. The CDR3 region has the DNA TGTGCCAGCAGCTTAGGGCCAGCAGGGGGCTATGGCTACACCTTC. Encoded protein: CASSLGPAGGYGYTF.

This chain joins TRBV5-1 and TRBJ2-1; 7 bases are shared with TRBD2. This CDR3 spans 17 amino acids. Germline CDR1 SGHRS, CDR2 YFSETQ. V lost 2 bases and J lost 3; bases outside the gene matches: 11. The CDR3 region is CASSFAPSGMGYNEQFF. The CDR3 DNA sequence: TGCGCCAGCAGCTTCGCCCCAAGCGGGATGGGCTACAATGAGCAGTTCTTC.

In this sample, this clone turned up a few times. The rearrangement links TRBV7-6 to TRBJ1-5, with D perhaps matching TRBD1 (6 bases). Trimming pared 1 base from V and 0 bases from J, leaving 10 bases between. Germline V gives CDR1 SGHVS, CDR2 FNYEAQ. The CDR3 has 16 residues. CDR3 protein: CASSLGVRGSNQPQHF. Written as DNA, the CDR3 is TGTGCCAGCAGCTTAGGGGTCAGGGGTAGCAATCAGCCCCAGCATTTT.

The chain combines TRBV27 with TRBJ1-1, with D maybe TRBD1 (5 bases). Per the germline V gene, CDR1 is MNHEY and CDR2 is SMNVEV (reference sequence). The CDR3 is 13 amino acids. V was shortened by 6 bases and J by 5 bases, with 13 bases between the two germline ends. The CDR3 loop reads CASRAGLGTEAFF. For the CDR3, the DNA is TGTGCCAGCAGGGCAGGGTTGGGAACTGAAGCTTTCTTT.

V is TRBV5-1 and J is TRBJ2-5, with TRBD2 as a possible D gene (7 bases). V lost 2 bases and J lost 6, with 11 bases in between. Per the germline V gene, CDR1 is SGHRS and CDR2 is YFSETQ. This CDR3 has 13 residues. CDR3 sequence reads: CASSFGGGQTQYF. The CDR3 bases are TGCGCCAGCAGCTTTGGGGGGGGCCAGACCCAGTACTTC.

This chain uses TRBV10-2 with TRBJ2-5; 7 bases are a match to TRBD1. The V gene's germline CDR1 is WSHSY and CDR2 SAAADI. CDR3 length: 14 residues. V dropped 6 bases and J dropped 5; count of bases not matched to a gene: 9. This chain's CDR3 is CASSLDRTGETQYF. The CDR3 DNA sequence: TGCGCCAGCAGCCTTGACAGGACAGGCGAGACCCAGTACTTC.